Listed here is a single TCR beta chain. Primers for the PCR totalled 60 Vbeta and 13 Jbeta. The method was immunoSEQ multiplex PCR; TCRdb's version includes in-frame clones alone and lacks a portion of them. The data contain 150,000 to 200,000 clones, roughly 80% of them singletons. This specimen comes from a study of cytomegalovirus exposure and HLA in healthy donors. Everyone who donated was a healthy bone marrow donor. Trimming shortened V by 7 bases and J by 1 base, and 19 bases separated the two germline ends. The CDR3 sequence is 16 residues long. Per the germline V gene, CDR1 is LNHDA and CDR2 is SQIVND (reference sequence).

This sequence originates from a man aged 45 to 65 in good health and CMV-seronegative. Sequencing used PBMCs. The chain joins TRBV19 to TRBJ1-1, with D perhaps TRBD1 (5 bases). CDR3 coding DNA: TGTGCCAGTACGCCCCCGGGCAGGGCCAAGAACACTGAAGCTTTCTTT. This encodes CASTPPGRAKNTEAFF.